This TCR beta chain is drawn from a study of blood T cell repertoires in COVID-19. For the study at large: Collection of acute and convalescent COVID-19 samples took place in the United States, Italy and Spain.

This clone showed up just once. The CDR3 has 16 residues. Germline assignment: CDR1 MNHEY and CDR2 SVGEGT. V was clipped by 4 bases and J by 7 bases; unmatched bases: 13. Using immunoSEQ multiplex PCR, the repertoire was profiled, and TCRdb retains in-frame clones only, with some absent. The table has roughly 76,000 clones, more than 85% seen once. The sequenced sample consisted of peripheral blood. The chain carries TRBV6-2 or TRBV6-3 and TRBJ2-4; TRBD2 agrees at 7 bases. This TCR was sampled from a man between 65 and 85 years old with active or convalescent COVID-19. In DNA form, the CDR3 reads TGTGCCAGCAGTTCAGACTTGGGGGGGGTCGTGAACATTCAGTACTTC. It translates to CASSSDLGGVVNIQYF.